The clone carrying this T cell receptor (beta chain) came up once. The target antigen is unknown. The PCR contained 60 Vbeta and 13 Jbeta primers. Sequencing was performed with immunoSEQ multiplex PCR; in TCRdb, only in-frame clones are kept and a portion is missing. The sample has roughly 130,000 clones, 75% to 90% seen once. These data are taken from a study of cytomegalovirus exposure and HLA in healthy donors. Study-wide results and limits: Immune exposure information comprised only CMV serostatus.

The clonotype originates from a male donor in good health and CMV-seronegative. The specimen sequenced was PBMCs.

This CDR3 reads CASSLGTGQETQYF. Here the CDR3 DNA reads TGTGCCAGCTCACTTGGGACAGGCCAAGAGACCCAGTACTTC. The rearrangement uses TRBV18 and TRBJ2-5; 8 positions agree with TRBD1. Germline CDR1 and CDR2: KGHSH and LQKENI. This CDR3 has 14 residues. Germline trimming cut 4 bases from V and 1 base from J; bases unmatched to any gene: 2.